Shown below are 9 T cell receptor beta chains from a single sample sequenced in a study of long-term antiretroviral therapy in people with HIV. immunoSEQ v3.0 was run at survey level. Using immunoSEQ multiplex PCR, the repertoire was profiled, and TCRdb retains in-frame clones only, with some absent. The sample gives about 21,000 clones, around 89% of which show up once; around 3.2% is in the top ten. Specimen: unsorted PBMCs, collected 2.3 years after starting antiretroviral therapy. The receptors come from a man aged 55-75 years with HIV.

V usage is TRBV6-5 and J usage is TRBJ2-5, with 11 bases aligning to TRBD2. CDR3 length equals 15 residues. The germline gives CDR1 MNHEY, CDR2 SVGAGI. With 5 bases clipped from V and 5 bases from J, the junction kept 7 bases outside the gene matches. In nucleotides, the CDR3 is TGTGCCAGCAGTCCCCGGACTAGCGGGTTGGAGACCCAGTACTTC. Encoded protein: CASSPRTSGLETQYF.

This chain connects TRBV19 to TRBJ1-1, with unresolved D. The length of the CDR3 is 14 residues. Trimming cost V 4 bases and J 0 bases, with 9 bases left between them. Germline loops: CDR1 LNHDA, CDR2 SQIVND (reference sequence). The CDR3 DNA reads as TGTGCCAGTAGTACATCCGCCATGAACACTGAAGCTTTCTTT. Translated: CASSTSAMNTEAFF.

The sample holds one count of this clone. The chain's CDR3 is CASGGAGVLDTQYF. DNA for the CDR3: TGTGCCAGCGGGGGGGCGGGGGTGCTAGATACGCAGTATTTT. The chain joins TRBV6-5 to TRBJ2-3, with D perhaps matching TRBD2 (7 bases). Germline V gene lookup returns CDR1 MNHEY and CDR2 SVGAGI. The CDR3 length is 14 residues. Trimming removed 8 bases at V and 5 bases at J, with 17 bases between.

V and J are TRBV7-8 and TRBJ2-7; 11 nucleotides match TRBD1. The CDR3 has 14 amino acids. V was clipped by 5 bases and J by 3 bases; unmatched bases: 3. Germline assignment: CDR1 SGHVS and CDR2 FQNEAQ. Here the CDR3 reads CASSGTGGIYEQYF. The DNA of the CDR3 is TGTGCCAGCAGCGGGACAGGGGGTATCTACGAGCAGTACTTC. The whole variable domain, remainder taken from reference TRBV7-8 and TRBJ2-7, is GAGVSQSPRYKVAKRGQDVALRCDPISGHVSLFWYQQALGQGPEFLTYFQNEAQLDKSGLPSDRFFAERPEGSVSTLKIQRTQQEDSAVYLCASSGTGGIYEQYFGPGTRLTVT.

The CDR3 loop is CASKGGEGYTF. The DNA for the CDR3 is TGTGCCAGCAAGGGCGGAGAGGGCTACACCTTC. The genes are TRBV9 and TRBJ1-2; unclear D gene. Trimming cost V 6 bases and J 8 bases, with 11 bases left between them. This CDR3 is 11 amino acids long. Germline V gene data show CDR1 as SGDLS and CDR2 as YYNGEE.

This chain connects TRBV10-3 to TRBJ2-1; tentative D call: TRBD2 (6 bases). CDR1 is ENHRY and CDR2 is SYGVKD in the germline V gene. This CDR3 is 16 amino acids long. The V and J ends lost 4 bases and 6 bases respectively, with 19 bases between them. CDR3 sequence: CAISGTKGAAGNEQFF. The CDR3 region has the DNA TGTGCCATCAGTGGGACTAAAGGGGCCGCGGGCAATGAGCAGTTCTTC.

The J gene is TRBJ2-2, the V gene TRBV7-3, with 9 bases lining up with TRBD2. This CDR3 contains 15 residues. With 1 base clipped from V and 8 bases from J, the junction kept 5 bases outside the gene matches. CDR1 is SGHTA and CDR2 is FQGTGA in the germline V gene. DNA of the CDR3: TGTGCCAGCAGCTTAATCGCGGGGGGGCCTGGGGAGCTGTTTTTT. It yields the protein CASSLIAGGPGELFF.

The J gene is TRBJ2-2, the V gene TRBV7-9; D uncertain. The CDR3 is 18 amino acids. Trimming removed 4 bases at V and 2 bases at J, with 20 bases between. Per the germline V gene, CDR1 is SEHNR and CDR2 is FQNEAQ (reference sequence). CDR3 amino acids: CASSSSPSAGPNTGELFF. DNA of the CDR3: TGTGCCAGCAGCTCGTCCCCATCGGCAGGACCCAACACCGGGGAGCTGTTTTTT.

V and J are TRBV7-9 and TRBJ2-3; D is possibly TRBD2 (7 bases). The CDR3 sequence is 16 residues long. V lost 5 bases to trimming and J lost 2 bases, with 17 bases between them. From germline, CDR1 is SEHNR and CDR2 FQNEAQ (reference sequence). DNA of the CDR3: TGTGCCAGCAGCCCATGGGGGGGCGGGGACACAGATACGCAGTATTTT. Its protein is CASSPWGGGDTDTQYF.